This TCR beta chain came from a study of shared clonotypes between healthy human individuals. V shed 1 base, J shed 3 bases, and the junction held 0 bases outside the gene matches. CDR1 and CDR2 (germline): SGHTA, FQGNSA. The CDR3 spans 15 residues. Note on this clone: The antigen is not known.

The protocol was immunoSEQ multiplex PCR, while the TCRdb copy is restricted to in-frame clones and leaves out a portion. The sample includes more than 850,000 clones, about 84% seen only once; the top ten take under 0.6%. Study results and caveats: When compared with the clonotypes that were shared by all four sorted-subset donors, the non-shared clonotypes turned out to have lower generation probabilities.

The chain is built from TRBV7-2 and TRBJ2-7; 13 positions match TRBD2. The sample comprised memory CD4+ T cells from PBMCs. Subset meaning: CD45RA-negative fraction. The sequence came from a young man in good health. Some clones in this sample may be carry-over from other donors' samples. The CDR3 region has the DNA TGTGCCAGCAGCTTAGGGACTAGCGGGAGCTACGAGCAGTACTTC. Translated: CASSLGTSGSYEQYF.